This passage covers 8 T cell receptor beta chains from one sample sequenced in a study of Graves' ophthalmopathy and Graves' hyperthyroidism. For repertoire sequencing, the TCR beta CDR3 regions were amplified from RNA transcripts. HTBI primers primed a first-round RT-PCR, and a second-round multiplex PCR followed. A single record per CDR3 protein comes from TCRdb applying MiXCR to the multiplex PCR reads. The data contain roughly 480,000 distinct CDR3 sequences, approximately 15% of them singletons. Sequenced: blood. The receptor set was obtained from a woman in her thirties with Graves' ophthalmopathy.

This chain joins TRBV3-1 and TRBJ1-2, with unresolved D. Germline CDR1 reads LGHDT; CDR2 reads YNNKEL (reference sequence). Deletions cut 0 bases from V and 3 bases from J, with 11 bases between. The CDR3 is 15 amino acids. The CDR3 protein is CASSQDAQAYYGYTF. The CDR3, as DNA: TGTGCCAGCAGCCAAGATGCCCAGGCCTACTATGGCTACACCTTC.

The rearrangement links TRBV6-1 to TRBJ2-7; TRBD2 is a possible D gene (6 bases). The germline V and J ends were trimmed by 2 bases and 3 bases, with 11 bases remaining between them. This CDR3 has 14 residues. Germline CDR1 reads MNHNS; CDR2 reads SASEGT. The CDR3 region has the DNA TGTGCCAGCAGTGAATTGGCGGGGCGCTACGAGCAGTACTTC. Translating gives CASSELAGRYEQYF.

This clonotype was counted ten times or more. This rearrangement joins TRBV5-1 to TRBJ1-1, with a tentative D call TRBD1 (5 bases). The CDR3 extends over 12 amino acids. Per germline, CDR1 SGHRS and CDR2 YFSETQ. The ends were cut back, 4 bases at V and 11 bases at J, with 15 bases in the middle. The CDR3: CASSPSRGGAFF. The CDR3 region has the DNA TGCGCCAGCAGCCCAAGTCGTGGGGGGGCTTTCTTT.

This clonotype was seen repeatedly, ten times or more. The chain links TRBV24-1 to TRBJ2-7, with D possibly TRBD1 on 6 matching bases. Germline V lookup: CDR1 KGHDR, CDR2 SFDVKD. The CDR3 is 16 amino acids. The V end lost 4 bases, the J end lost 3 bases, and 18 bases lay between the germline ends. In nucleotides, the CDR3 is TGTGCCACCAGTGACCACTCCGGGACAAGACTCTACGAGCAGTACTTC. Residues: CATSDHSGTRLYEQYF.

This clonotype was counted between two and nine times. This chain connects TRBV30 to TRBJ2-7, with D tentatively TRBD2 (5 bases). In germline, CDR1 is GTSNPN, CDR2 SVGIG (reference sequence). The CDR3 consists of 12 residues. V shed 2 bases and J shed 7 bases, with 12 bases lying between them. CDR3 sequence reads: CAWSSSGGEQYF. The CDR3 DNA reads TGTGCCTGGAGTTCCAGCGGAGGAGAGCAGTACTTC.

At least ten counts were recorded for this clonotype. V gene TRBV20-1 combines with J gene TRBJ1-1, with TRBD1 matching over 7 bases. CDR1 is DFQATT, CDR2 SNEGSKA, per germline (reference sequence). V shed 4 bases and J 10 bases; nucleotides not matched to a gene: 12. The CDR3 length is 13 residues. The CDR3 reads CSANVDNRGVAFF. In DNA, the CDR3 is TGCAGTGCTAACGTCGATAACAGGGGTGTAGCTTTCTTT.

This clonotype was counted many times. This rearrangement joins TRBV11-2 to TRBJ1-2; the D gene is possibly TRBD1 (6 bases). The CDR3 has 15 residues. The germline gives CDR1 SGHAT, CDR2 FQNNGV. V was clipped by 1 base and J by 7 bases, with 16 bases between them. This CDR3 reads CASSLGPRTEAGYTF. In nucleotides, the CDR3 is TGTGCCAGCAGCTTAGGGCCCAGGACAGAGGCTGGCTACACCTTC.

This clonotype occurred many times. The rearrangement uses TRBV6-5 and TRBJ2-7; D perhaps matches TRBD1 (6 bases). Trimming left V 2 bases short and J 6 bases short, with 14 bases between. CDR1 is MNHEY, CDR2 SVGAGI, per germline. The CDR3 loop spans 14 amino acids. For the CDR3, the DNA is TGTGCCAGCAGTTACGGGGGCGCCCCTCTCGAGCAGTACTTC. Translation: CASSYGGAPLEQYF.